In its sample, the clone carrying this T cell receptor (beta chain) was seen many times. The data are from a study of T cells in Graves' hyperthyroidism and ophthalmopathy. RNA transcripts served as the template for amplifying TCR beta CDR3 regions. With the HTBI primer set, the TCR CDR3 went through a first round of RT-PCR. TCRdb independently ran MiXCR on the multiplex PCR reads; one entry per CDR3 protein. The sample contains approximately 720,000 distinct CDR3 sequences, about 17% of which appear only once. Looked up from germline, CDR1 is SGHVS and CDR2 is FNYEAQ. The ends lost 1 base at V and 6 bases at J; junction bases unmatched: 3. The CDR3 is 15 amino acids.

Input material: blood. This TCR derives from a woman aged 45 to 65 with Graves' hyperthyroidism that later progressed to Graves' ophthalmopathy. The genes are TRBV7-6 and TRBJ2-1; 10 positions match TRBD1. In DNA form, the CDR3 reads TGTGCCAGCAGCTTAGGGGGGACAGGGGTCAATGAGCAGTTCTTC. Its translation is CASSLGGTGVNEQFF. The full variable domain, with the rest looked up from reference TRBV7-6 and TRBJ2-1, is GAGVSQSPRYKVTKRGQDVALRCDPISGHVSLYWYRQALGQGPEFLTYFNYEAQQDKSGLPNDRFSAERPEGSISTLTIQRTEQRDSAMYRCASSLGGTGVNEQFFGPGTRLTVL.